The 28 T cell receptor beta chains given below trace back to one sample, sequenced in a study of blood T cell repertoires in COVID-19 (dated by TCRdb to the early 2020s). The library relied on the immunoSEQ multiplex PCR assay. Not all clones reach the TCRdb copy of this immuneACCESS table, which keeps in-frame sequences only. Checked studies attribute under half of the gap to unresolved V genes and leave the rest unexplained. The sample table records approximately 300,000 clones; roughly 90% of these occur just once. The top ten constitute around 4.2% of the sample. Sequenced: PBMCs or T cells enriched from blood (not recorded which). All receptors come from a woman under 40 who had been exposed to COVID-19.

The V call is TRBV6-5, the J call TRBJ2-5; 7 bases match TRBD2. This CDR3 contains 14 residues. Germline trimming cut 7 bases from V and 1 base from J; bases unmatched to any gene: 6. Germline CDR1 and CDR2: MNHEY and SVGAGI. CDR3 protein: CASTSGARQETQYF. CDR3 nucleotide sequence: TGTGCCAGCACTAGCGGTGCTCGCCAAGAGACCCAGTACTTC.

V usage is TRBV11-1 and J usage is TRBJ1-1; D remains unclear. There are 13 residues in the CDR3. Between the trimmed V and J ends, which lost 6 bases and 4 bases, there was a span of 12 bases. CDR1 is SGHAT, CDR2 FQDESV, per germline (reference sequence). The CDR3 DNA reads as TGTGCCAGCAGATTCCCTGGGAGCACTGAAGCTTTCTTT. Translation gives CASRFPGSTEAFF.

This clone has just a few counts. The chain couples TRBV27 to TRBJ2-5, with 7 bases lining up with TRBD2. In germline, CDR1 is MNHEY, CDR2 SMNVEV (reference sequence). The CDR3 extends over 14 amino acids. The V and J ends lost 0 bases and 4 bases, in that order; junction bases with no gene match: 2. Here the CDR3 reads CASSLSPGGETQYF. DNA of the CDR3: TGTGCCAGCAGTTTATCCCCGGGGGGAGAGACCCAGTACTTC.

The DNA for the CDR3 is TGTGCCAGCAGCTTGGGACAGGCGGCTCGGGGCTACACCTTC. Protein: CASSLGQAARGYTF. V and J are TRBV5-4 and TRBJ1-2; perhaps TRBD1 as D (6 bases). With 0 bases removed from V and 8 bases from J, the gap between germline ends came to 14 bases. Germline V gene sequence: CDR1 SGHNT, CDR2 YYREEE (reference sequence). The CDR3 runs 14 residues.

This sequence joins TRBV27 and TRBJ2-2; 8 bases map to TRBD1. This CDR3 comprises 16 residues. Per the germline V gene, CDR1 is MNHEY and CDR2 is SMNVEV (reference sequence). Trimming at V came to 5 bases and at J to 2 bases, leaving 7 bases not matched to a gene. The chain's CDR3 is CASSPRGTGNTGELFF. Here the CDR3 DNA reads TGTGCCAGCAGTCCCCGAGGGACAGGAAACACCGGGGAGCTGTTTTTT.

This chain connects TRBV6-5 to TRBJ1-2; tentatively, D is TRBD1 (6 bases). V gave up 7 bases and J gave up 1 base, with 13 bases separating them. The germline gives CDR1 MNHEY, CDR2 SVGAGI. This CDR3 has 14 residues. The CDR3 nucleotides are TGTGCCAGCATCGAGGGGGTGGGTAACTATGGCTACACCTTC. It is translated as CASIEGVGNYGYTF.

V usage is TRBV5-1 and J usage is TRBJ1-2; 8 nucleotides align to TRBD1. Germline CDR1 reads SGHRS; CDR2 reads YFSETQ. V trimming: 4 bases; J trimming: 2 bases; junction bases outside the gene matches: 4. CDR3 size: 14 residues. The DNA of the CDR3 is TGCGCCAGCAGCCCGACAGGGGACAACTATGGCTACACCTTC. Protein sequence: CASSPTGDNYGYTF.

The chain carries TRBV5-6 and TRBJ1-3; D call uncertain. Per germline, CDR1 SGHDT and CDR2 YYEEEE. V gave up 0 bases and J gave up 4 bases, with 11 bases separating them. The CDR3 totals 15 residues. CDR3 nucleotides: TGTGCCAGCAGCTTGGAAGGAGGGCCGGGAAACACCATATATTTT. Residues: CASSLEGGPGNTIYF.

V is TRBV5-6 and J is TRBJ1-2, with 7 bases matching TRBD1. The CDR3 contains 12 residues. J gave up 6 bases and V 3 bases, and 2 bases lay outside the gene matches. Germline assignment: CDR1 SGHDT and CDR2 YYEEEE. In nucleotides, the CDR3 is TGTGCCAGCAGCTACACAGGGGATGGCTACACCTTC. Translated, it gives CASSYTGDGYTF.

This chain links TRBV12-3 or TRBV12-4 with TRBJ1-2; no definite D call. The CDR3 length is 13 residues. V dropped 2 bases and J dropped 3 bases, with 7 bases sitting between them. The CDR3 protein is CASSLRGDYGYTF. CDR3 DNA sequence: TGTGCCAGCAGTTTAAGAGGCGACTATGGCTACACCTTC.

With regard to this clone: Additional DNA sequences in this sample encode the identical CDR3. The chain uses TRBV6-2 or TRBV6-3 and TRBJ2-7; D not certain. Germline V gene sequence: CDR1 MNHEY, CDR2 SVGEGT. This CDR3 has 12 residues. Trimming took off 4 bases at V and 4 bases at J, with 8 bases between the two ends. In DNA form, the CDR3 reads TGTGCCAGCAGTTCCAAGCCATACGAGCAGTACTTC. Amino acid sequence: CASSSKPYEQYF.

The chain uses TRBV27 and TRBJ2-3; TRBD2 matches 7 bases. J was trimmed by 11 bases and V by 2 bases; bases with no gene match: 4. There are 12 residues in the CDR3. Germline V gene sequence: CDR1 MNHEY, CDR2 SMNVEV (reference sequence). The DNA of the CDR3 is TGTGCCAGCAGTTTAGGCGGGGGTGGGCAGTATTTT. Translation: CASSLGGGGQYF.

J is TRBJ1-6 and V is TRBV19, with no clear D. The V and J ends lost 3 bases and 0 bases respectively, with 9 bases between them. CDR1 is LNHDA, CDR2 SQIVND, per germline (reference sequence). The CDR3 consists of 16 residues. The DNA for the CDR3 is TGTGCCAGTAGTATGGAGTTGAGCTCCTATAATTCACCCCTCCACTTT. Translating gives CASSMELSSYNSPLHF.

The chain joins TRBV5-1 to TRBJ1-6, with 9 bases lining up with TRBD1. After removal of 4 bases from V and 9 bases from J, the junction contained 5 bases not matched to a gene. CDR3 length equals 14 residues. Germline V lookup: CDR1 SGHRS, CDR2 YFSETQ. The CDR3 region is CASSNDRGFSPLHF. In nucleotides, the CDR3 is TGCGCCAGCAGCAACGACAGGGGGTTTTCACCCCTCCACTTT.

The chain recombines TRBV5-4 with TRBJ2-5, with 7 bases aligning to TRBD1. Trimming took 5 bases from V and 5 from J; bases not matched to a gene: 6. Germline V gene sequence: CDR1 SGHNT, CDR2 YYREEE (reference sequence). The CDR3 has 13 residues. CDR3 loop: CASRSSRGETQYF. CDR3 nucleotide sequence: TGTGCCAGCAGATCCTCCAGGGGGGAGACCCAGTACTTC.

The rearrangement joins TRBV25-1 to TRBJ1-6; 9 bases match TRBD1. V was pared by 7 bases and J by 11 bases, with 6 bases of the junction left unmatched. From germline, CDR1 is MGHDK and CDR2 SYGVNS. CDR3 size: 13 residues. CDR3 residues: CASKGQGEPPLHF. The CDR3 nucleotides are TGTGCCAGCAAGGGACAGGGAGAGCCACCCCTCCACTTT.

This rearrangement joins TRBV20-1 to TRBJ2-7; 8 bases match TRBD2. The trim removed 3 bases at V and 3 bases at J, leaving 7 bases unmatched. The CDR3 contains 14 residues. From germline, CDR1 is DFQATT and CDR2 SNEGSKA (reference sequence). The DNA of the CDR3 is TGCAGTGCTAGTCCCGACAGCGGGGGCTACGAGCAGTACTTC. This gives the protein CSASPDSGGYEQYF.

CDR3 nucleotides: TGTGCCAGCAGCAACGGGGGAATCGAAGCTTTCTTT. Its protein product is CASSNGGIEAFF. The V call is TRBV21-1, the J call TRBJ1-1. TRBV21-1 is annotated as a pseudogene. The CDR3 is 12 residues long.

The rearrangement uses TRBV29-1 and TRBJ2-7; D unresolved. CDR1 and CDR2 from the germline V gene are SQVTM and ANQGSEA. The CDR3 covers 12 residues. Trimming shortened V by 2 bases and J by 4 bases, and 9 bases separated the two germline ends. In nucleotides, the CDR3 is TGCAGCGTTGAAATCCGAGGTTACGAGCAGTACTTC. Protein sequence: CSVEIRGYEQYF.

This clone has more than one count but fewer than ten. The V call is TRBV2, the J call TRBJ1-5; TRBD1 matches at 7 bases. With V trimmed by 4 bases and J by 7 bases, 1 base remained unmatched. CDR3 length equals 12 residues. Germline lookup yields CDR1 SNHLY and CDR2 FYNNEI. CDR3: CASSAQGQPQHF. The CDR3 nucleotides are TGTGCCAGCAGTGCACAGGGGCAGCCCCAGCATTTT.

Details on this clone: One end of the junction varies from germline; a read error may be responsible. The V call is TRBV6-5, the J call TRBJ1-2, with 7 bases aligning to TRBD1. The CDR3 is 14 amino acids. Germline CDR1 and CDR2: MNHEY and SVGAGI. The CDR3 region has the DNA TGTGCTAGCAGTTCCTCGGGACAGTTCTATGGCTACACCTTC. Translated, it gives CASSSSGQFYGYTF.

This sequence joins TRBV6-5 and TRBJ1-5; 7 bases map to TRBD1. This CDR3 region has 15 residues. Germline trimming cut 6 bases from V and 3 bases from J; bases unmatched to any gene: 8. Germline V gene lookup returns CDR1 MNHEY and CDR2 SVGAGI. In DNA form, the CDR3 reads TGTGCCAGCAGAGACAGGGCGGAGGACAATCAGCCCCAGCATTTT. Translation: CASRDRAEDNQPQHF.

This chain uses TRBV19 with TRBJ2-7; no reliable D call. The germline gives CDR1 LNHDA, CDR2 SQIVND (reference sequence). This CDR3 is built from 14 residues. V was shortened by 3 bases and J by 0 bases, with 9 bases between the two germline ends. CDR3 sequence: CASSMVASSYEQYF. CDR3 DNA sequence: TGTGCCAGTAGTATGGTGGCCAGCTCCTACGAGCAGTACTTC.

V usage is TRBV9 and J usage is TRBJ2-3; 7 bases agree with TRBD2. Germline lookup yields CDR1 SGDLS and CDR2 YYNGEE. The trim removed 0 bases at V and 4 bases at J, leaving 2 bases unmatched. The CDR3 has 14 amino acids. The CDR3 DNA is TGTGCCAGCAGCGTAGCGGGGGGACCAGATACGCAGTATTTT. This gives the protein CASSVAGGPDTQYF.

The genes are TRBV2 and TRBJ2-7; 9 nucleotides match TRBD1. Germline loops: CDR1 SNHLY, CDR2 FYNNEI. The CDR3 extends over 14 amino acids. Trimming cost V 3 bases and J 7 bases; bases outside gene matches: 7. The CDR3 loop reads CASSDRTGAGEQYF. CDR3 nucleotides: TGTGCCAGCAGTGATAGGACAGGGGCAGGAGAGCAGTACTTC.

The chain's CDR3 is CAISEGQTFGETQYF. The CDR3 coding sequence is TGTGCCATCAGTGAGGGACAGACCTTTGGGGAGACCCAGTACTTC. This chain links TRBV10-3 with TRBJ2-5, with D tentatively TRBD1 (6 bases). V gave up 2 bases and J gave up 5 bases, with 15 bases separating them. Germline-derived CDR1 and CDR2 are ENHRY and SYGVKD. CDR3 length: 15 residues.

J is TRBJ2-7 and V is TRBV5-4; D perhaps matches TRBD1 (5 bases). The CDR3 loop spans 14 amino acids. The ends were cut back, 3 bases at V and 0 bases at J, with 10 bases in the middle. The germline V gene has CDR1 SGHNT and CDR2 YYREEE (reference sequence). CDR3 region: CASSYQGVSYEQYF. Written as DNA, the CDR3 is TGTGCCAGCAGCTACCAGGGTGTCTCCTACGAGCAGTACTTC.

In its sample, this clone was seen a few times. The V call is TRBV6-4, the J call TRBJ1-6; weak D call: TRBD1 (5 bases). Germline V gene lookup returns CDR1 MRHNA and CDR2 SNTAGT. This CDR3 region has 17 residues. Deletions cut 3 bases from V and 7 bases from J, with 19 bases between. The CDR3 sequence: CASSEGTGEKGNSPLHF. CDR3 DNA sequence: TGTGCCAGCAGTGAGGGAACAGGCGAAAAAGGGAATTCACCCCTCCACTTT.